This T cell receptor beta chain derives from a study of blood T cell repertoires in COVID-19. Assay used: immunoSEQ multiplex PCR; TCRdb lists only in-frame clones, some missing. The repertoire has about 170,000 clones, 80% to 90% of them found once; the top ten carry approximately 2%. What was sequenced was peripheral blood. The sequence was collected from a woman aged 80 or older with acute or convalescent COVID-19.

The CDR3, as DNA: TGCAGCGGCCGGACAGGAAGGAACACTGAAGCTTTCTTT. Translation gives CSGRTGRNTEAFF. This chain joins TRBV29-1 and TRBJ1-1; 7 bases align to TRBD1. With V trimmed by 7 bases and J by 1 base, 6 bases remained unmatched. The CDR3 is 13 residues long. CDR1 and CDR2 (germline): SQVTM, ANQGSEA.